The subject of this entry is one T cell receptor (beta chain). The assay was immunoSEQ multiplex PCR, and TCRdb's table has in-frame clones only and misses some. The table records roughly 1,800,000 clones, roughly 95% of them present only once. The sample originates from a study of shared clonotypes between healthy human individuals. Only CD45RO-negative cells positively selected for CCR7 counted as naive CD8 cells, so terminally differentiated effector memory CD45RA+ cells were excluded. The CDR3 extends over 15 amino acids. CDR1 is MNHEY and CDR2 is SMNVEV in the germline V gene (reference sequence). V lost 0 bases to trimming and J lost 5 bases, with 13 bases between them.

This TCR was recovered from a man between 18 and 35 years old in good health. Material: naive CD8+ T cells sorted from blood. The J gene is TRBJ2-5, the V gene TRBV27; possible D gene TRBD2, 6 bases. Written as DNA, the CDR3 is TGTGCCAGCAGTTTATCCTGGAGGGCTTGGGAGACCCAGTACTTC. Residues: CASSLSWRAWETQYF.